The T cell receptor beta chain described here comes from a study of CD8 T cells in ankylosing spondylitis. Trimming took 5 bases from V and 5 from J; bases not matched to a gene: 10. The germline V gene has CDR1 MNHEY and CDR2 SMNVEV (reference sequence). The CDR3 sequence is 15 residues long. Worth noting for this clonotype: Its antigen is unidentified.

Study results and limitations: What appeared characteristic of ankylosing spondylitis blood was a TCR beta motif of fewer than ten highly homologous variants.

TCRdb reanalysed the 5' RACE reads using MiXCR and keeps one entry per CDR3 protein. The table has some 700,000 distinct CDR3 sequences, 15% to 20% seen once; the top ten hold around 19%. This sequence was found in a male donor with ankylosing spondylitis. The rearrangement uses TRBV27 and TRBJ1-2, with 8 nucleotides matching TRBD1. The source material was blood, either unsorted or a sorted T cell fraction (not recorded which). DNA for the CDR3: TGTGCCAGCAGTGTAACCGGGACAGGTTATTATGGCTACACCTTC. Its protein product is CASSVTGTGYYGYTF.